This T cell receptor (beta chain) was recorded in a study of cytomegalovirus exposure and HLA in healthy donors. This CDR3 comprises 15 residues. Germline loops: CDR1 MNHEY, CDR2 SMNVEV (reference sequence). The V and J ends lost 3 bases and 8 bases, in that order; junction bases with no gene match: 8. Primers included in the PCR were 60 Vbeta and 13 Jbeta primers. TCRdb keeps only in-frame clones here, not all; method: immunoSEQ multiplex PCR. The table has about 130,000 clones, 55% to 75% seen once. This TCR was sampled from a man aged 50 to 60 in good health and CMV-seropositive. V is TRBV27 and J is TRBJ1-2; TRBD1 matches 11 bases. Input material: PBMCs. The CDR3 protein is CASSFRDRGVEGYTF. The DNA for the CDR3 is TGTGCCAGCAGTTTCCGGGACAGGGGGGTAGAAGGCTACACCTTC.